The clone carrying this TCR beta chain was counted between two and nine times. Its antigen is unidentified. Germline V gene data show CDR1 as MNHNS and CDR2 as SASEGT. Trimming took 6 bases from V and 5 from J, leaving 22 bases between them. This CDR3 spans 16 amino acids. The CDR3 regions of TCR beta were amplified from RNA transcripts. Initially, a first-round RT-PCR of the TCR CDR3 employed the HTBI primer set. MiXCR, applied by TCRdb to the multiplex PCR reads, yields one record per CDR3 protein. The sample consists of under 750,000 distinct CDR3 sequences, 18% of them appearing once. The source of the sample is a study of T cells in Graves' hyperthyroidism and ophthalmopathy. Whole-study results and caveats: Ophthalmopathy onset followed model prediction by a median about six months.

Criteria for exclusion of patients were uncontrolled infection, other autoimmune disease, pregnancy or lactation. The PBMCs studied were ones that came from approximately 9.9 ml fresh peripheral blood. The sequenced sample was blood. The rearrangement links TRBV6-1 to TRBJ2-5; D possibly corresponds to TRBD1 (5 bases). The TCR comes from a woman between 50 and 59 years old with Graves' hyperthyroidism that later progressed to Graves' ophthalmopathy. CDR3 sequence: CASRGARLPQLETQYF. In DNA form, the CDR3 reads TGTGCCAGCAGAGGGGCTAGACTGCCTCAACTGGAGACCCAGTACTTC.